Presented here are 22 T cell receptor beta chains from one specimen sequenced in a study of T cells in Graves' hyperthyroidism and ophthalmopathy. It was RNA transcripts that yielded the amplified TCR beta CDR3 regions. Primed by the HTBI set, a first-round RT-PCR was run on the TCR CDR3. TCRdb processed the multiplex PCR reads anew with MiXCR; each CDR3 protein has one entry. The data hold 350,000 to 400,000 distinct CDR3 sequences, with approximately 14% observed a single time. Sequencing was performed on blood. Every receptor here comes from a woman aged 55 to 70 with Graves' hyperthyroidism.

This clonotype has ten or more counts. The V call is TRBV30, the J call TRBJ2-7; D might be TRBD1 (5 bases). The V gene's germline CDR1 is GTSNPN and CDR2 SVGIG (reference sequence). Trimming removed 2 bases from V and 0 bases from J, with 5 bases in between. This CDR3 comprises 12 residues. In DNA, the CDR3 is TGTGCCTGGAGTAGGGGCTCCTACGAGCAGTACTTC. Translating gives CAWSRGSYEQYF.

This clonotype was found a few times. V is TRBV7-9 and J is TRBJ1-1; possibly TRBD1 for D (5 bases). Germline V gene sequence: CDR1 SEHNR, CDR2 FQNEAQ (reference sequence). With 3 bases removed from V and 3 bases from J, the gap between germline ends came to 14 bases. The length of the CDR3 is 15 residues. CDR3 nucleotide sequence: TGTGCCAGCAGCTTCCTCGCGGGGGGGGACACTGAAGCTTTCTTT. This gives the protein CASSFLAGGDTEAFF.

For this clonotype: A much larger clone is a single base away; this may be a read error. The chain joins TRBV7-2 to TRBJ2-7, with D perhaps given as TRBD1 or TRBD2 (6 bases each). The last part of the DNA fits TRBJ2-1 better; the J call may be wrong. Germline V gene sequence: CDR1 SGHTA, CDR2 FQGNSA. This CDR3 contains 15 residues. CDR3 sequence (DNA): TGTGCCAGCAGCTTACTTCTCCAGGGGAGGTACGAGCAGTTCTTC. This codes for CASSLLLQGRYEQFF.

This clonotype came up many times. The chain joins TRBV20-1 to TRBJ2-7; D is unclear. The CDR3 loop spans 13 amino acids. Trimming left V 0 bases short and J 2 bases short, with 8 bases between. CDR1 DFQATT and CDR2 SNEGSKA come from the germline V gene (reference sequence). CDR3 nucleotide sequence: TGCAGTGCTAGAGACGTAGCTCCCTACGAGCAGTACTTC. This encodes CSARDVAPYEQYF.

Of note for this clonotype: A single base separates this from a much larger clone, so it may be a read error. The CDR3 DNA is TGCACCAGCAGCTTGCGGTTGCTCTCCTACAATGAGCAGTTCTTC. Amino acid sequence: CTSSLRLLSYNEQFF. This chain joins TRBV5-1 and TRBJ2-1; no definite D call. Germline CDR1 and CDR2: SGHRS and YFSETQ. The CDR3 totals 15 residues.

This clonotype was found many times. The chain recombines TRBV29-1 with TRBJ2-7, with D perhaps TRBD1 (5 bases). The CDR3 contains 11 residues. The V end lost 4 bases, the J end lost 1 base, and 5 bases lay between the germline ends. Germline-derived CDR1 and CDR2 are SQVTM and ANQGSEA. The CDR3 is CSVGQSYEQYF. CDR3 bases: TGCAGCGTTGGACAGTCCTACGAGCAGTACTTC.

This clonotype was observed a few times. V gene TRBV4-1 combines with J gene TRBJ1-2, with TRBD1 matching over 9 bases. Losses at the gene ends were 2 bases for V and 4 bases for J; bases not matched to a gene: 8. Germline V gives CDR1 MGHRA, CDR2 YSYEKL. The CDR3 spans 16 residues. This CDR3 reads CASSQPNRGRGYGYTF. For the CDR3, the DNA is TGCGCCAGCAGCCAACCAAACAGGGGGCGCGGCTATGGCTACACCTTC.

This chain uses TRBV2 with TRBJ2-7; 12 bases are a match to TRBD1. The germline V gene encodes CDR1 SNHLY and CDR2 FYNNEI. The CDR3 spans 18 residues. The trim removed 6 bases at V and 3 bases at J, leaving 15 bases unmatched. In DNA, the CDR3 is TGTGCCAGCAGCGATCCCGGGACAGGGGGCGCGAATATCTACGAGCAGTACTTC. This sequence encodes CASSDPGTGGANIYEQYF.

This clonotype was picked up many times. The chain uses TRBV10-3 and TRBJ2-7, with D possibly being TRBD1 (5 bases). Trimming cost V 2 bases and J 2 bases, with 7 bases left between them. The CDR3 sequence is 13 residues long. Germline CDR1 reads ENHRY; CDR2 reads SYGVKD. CDR3 in DNA: TGTGCCATCAGTGAGCGACAGACCTACGAGCAGTACTTC. Translation: CAISERQTYEQYF.

This clonotype has a handful of counts. The V gene is TRBV29-1, the J gene TRBJ1-2; 9 bases are shared with TRBD1. CDR1 is SQVTM, CDR2 ANQGSEA, per germline. V lost 6 bases and J lost 6; bases outside the gene matches: 5. There are 12 residues in the CDR3. CDR3 region: CSVDHRGHGYTF. For the CDR3, the DNA is TGCAGCGTCGACCACAGGGGGCATGGCTACACCTTC.

This clonotype was counted between two and nine times. This sequence may be a read error, since a much larger clone differs from it by one base. The chain joins TRBV11-3 to TRBJ1-1; D possibly corresponds to TRBD1 (5 bases). CDR1 and CDR2 from the germline V gene are SGHNT and YENEEA. CDR3 length: 14 residues. CDR3: CASNLLGGGTEAFF. CDR3 in DNA: TGTGCCAGCAACTTATTGGGGGGAGGGACTGAAGCTTTCTTT.

In its sample, this clonotype was seen many times. This chain links TRBV20-1 with TRBJ1-2, with D possibly TRBD1 on 5 matching bases. This CDR3 has 14 amino acids. Germline assignment: CDR1 DFQATT and CDR2 SNEGSKA (reference sequence). The V and J ends lost 2 bases and 6 bases respectively, with 16 bases between them. CDR3 nucleotide sequence: TGCAGTGCTAGATGGGTGCAGGGTTCGGATGGCTACACCTTC. Its translation: CSARWVQGSDGYTF.

The chain joins TRBV27 to TRBJ2-3; D remains unclear. Germline V gene sequence: CDR1 MNHEY, CDR2 SMNVEV (reference sequence). This CDR3 is 14 amino acids long. V was pared by 2 bases and J by 0 bases, with 6 bases between. The CDR3 DNA reads as TGTGCCAGCAGTTTACTGCCTAGCACAGATACGCAGTATTTT. It is translated as CASSLLPSTDTQYF.

This clonotype was counted only a few times. J is TRBJ2-3 and V is TRBV20-1, with D tentatively TRBD2 (6 bases). With 1 base removed from V and 0 bases from J, the gap between germline ends came to 20 bases. There are 18 residues in the CDR3. Germline CDR1 and CDR2: DFQATT and SNEGSKA (reference sequence). DNA for the CDR3: TGCAGTGCTAGAGGTGGGGGTGGGCTAGCGTTTAGCACAGATACGCAGTATTTT. Its translation: CSARGGGGLAFSTDTQYF.

This clonotype was picked up many times. As DNA, the CDR3 is TGCAGTGCTAGAGTACCTAGCGGTCATGAGCAGTTCTTC. Amino acids: CSARVPSGHEQFF. The rearrangement joins TRBV20-1 to TRBJ2-1; 7 nucleotides agree with TRBD2. CDR1 DFQATT and CDR2 SNEGSKA come from the germline V gene (reference sequence). There are 13 residues in the CDR3. The V gene end was trimmed by 1 base and the J gene end by 8 bases; junction bases not matched to a gene: 5.

This clonotype has only a few counts. The chain combines TRBV19 with TRBJ1-1, with a tentative D call TRBD1 (6 bases). The CDR3 covers 15 residues. Per the germline V gene, CDR1 is LNHDA and CDR2 is SQIVND (reference sequence). The CDR3 protein is CASRETGSANTEAFF. For the CDR3, the DNA is TGTGCGAGCCGAGAGACAGGCTCAGCGAACACTGAAGCTTTCTTT.

This chain links TRBV11-2 with TRBJ2-1; D is possibly TRBD2 (5 bases). Germline V lookup: CDR1 SGHAT, CDR2 FQNNGV. Trimming stripped 0 bases from V and 8 bases from J, with 14 bases between. The CDR3 is made up of 15 amino acids. The CDR3 protein is CASSLDNGRRDEQFF. For the CDR3, the DNA is TGTGCCAGCAGCTTAGATAACGGACGGCGGGATGAGCAGTTCTTC. Together with reference TRBV11-2 and TRBJ2-1, the CDR3 gives the full variable domain: EAGVAQSPRYKIIEKRQSVAFWCNPISGHATLYWYQQILGQGPKLLIQFQNNGVVDDSQLPKDRFSAERLKGVDSTLKIQPAKLEDSAVYLCASSLDNGRRDEQFFGPGTRLTVL.

CDR3 DNA sequence: TGTGCCTGGAGAGCCCTACTAGGGTTTAATGAAAAACTGTTTTTT. Protein product: CAWRALLGFNEKLFF. This chain links TRBV30 with TRBJ1-4; D not certain. Germline V gene lookup returns CDR1 GTSNPN and CDR2 SVGIG (reference sequence). V lost 3 bases and J 4 bases, leaving 15 bases between the germline ends. The CDR3 length is 15 residues.

In its sample, this clonotype was seen a few times. The J gene is TRBJ2-7, the V gene TRBV14, with 8 bases fitting TRBD2. Germline values: CDR1 SGHDN, CDR2 FVKESK. The CDR3 is 18 residues long. The junction had 12 bases not matched to a gene; V was cut back by 0 bases and J by 2 bases. The CDR3 sequence: CASSQDRSGRKETYEQYF. The CDR3 region has the DNA TGTGCCAGCAGCCAAGATCGAAGCGGGAGAAAGGAAACCTACGAGCAGTACTTC.

This chain uses TRBV24-1 with TRBJ1-5; tentatively, D is TRBD1 (5 bases). CDR1 is KGHDR, CDR2 SFDVKD, per germline. The CDR3 length is 15 residues. The V end was cut by 2 bases, the J end by 4 bases, with 11 bases between. In DNA, the CDR3 is TGTGCCACCAGTGATTCCACTCAGGGAAATCAGCCCCAGCATTTT. This translates into CATSDSTQGNQPQHF.

This clonotype was recorded many times. The chain is built from TRBV3-1 and TRBJ2-1; D perhaps matches TRBD1 (6 bases). Germline CDR1 and CDR2: LGHDT and YNNKEL (reference sequence). V shed 8 bases and J shed 8 bases, with 13 bases lying between them. The CDR3 sequence is 12 residues long. Here the CDR3 reads CASRGGGDEQFF. The CDR3 DNA reads TGTGCCAGCCGGGGTGGGGGCGATGAGCAGTTCTTC.

The chain links TRBV3-1 to TRBJ2-3; no clear D gene. The germline CDR1 and CDR2 sequences are LGHDT and YNNKEL (reference sequence). Trimming left V 1 base short and J 8 bases short, with 4 bases between. The CDR3 length is 11 residues. In DNA, the CDR3 is TGTGCCAGCAGCCAAGGGAGTACGCAGTATTTT. As protein: CASSQGSTQYF.